A selection of T cell receptor beta chains follows, all from one sample in a study of blood T cell repertoires in COVID-19. The protocol was immunoSEQ multiplex PCR, while the TCRdb copy is restricted to in-frame clones and leaves out a portion. The repertoire holds approximately 190,000 clones, with around 84% as singletons. Sequencing input: PBMCs or T cells enriched from blood (not recorded which). The receptors derive from a woman aged 25-40 years who had been exposed to COVID-19. CDR3s include the opening cysteine and the closing phenylalanine or tryptophan. D genes are given only for firm matches. Clone size is not always given. Where it is, it says once, few, many or a class for expanded clones.

abundance,v_gene,j_gene,d_gene,len,CDR3nt,CDR3aa
.,TRBV12-5,TRBJ2-3,TRBD1,17,TGTGCTAGTGGTTTCCTCCCGGGACAGGGGCTTACAGATACGCAGTATTTT,CASGFLPGQGLTDTQYF
.,TRBV20-1,TRBJ1-1,.,11,TGCAGTGCTCCAGGGCCCACTGAAGCTTTCTTT,CSAPGPTEAFF
.,TRBV2,TRBJ2-4,TRBD1,14,TGTGCCAGCATTCCAGGGGGCGGCAAAAACATTCAGTACTTC,CASIPGGGKNIQYF
.,TRBV7-8,TRBJ1-2,TRBD1,15,TGTGCCAGCAGCTTAGAGATGGGACAGGGGTACGGCTACACCTTC,CASSLEMGQGYGYTF
.,TRBV19,TRBJ2-7,.,12,TGTGCCAGTAGTAAGGGGGCCTACGAGCAGTACTTC,CASSKGAYEQYF
once,TRBV14,TRBJ2-7,.,13,TGTGCCAGCAGCCTAACAGGGCTCCACGAGCAGTACTTC,CASSLTGLHEQYF
.,TRBV5-1,TRBJ1-2,.,15,TGCGCCAGCAGGGCATCCAGTGAGACGGGCTATGGCTACACCTTC,CASRASSETGYGYTF
.,TRBV7-6,TRBJ2-1,TRBD2,16,TGTGCCAGCAGCTTACTAGCGGGGGGACCCTACAATGAGCAGTTCTTC,CASSLLAGGPYNEQFF
once,TRBV4-3,TRBJ2-2,.,16,TGCGCCAGCAGCCAAGAATTAGGGGGAAACACCGGGGAGCTGTTTTTT,CASSQELGGNTGELFF
.,TRBV4-1,TRBJ2-7,TRBD2,16,TGCGCCAGCAGCCAAGTATTAGCGGGGGGACCCTACGAGCAGTACTTC,CASSQVLAGGPYEQYF
.,TRBV4-3,TRBJ2-1,.,16,TGCGCCAGCAGCCAAGTGTTACAGGGCTCCTACAATGAGCAGTTCTTC,CASSQVLQGSYNEQFF
.,TRBV10-3,TRBJ2-7,TRBD1,14,TGTGCCATCAACCAGGGACAGGGGGAGTACGAGCAGTACTTC,CAINQGQGEYEQYF
once,TRBV9,TRBJ1-2,.,14,TGTGCCAGCAGCGTAGATCCCCTCAACTATGGCTACACCTTC,CASSVDPLNYGYTF
.,TRBV7-3,TRBJ2-1,TRBD1,15,TGTGCCAGCAGCTTACTGGCAGGGGGAAGCAATGAGCAGTTCTTC,CASSLLAGGSNEQFF
once,TRBV25-1,TRBJ1-5,.,15,TGTGCCAGCTCTCCGACAGGATATAGCAATCAGCCCCAGCATTTT,CASSPTGYSNQPQHF
.,TRBV10-3,TRBJ2-7,TRBD1,14,TGTGCCAGCCGGACAGGGGGTCTGGTTTACGAGCAGTACTTC,CASRTGGLVYEQYF
.,TRBV6-2/TRBV6-3,TRBJ1-5,.,15,TGTGCCAGCAGTTATACGGGGGTTGGCAATCAGCCCCAGCATTTT,CASSYTGVGNQPQHF
.,TRBV7-6,TRBJ2-2,.,16,TGTGCCAGCAGCTTAGACGCACTCGCGAACACCGGGGAGCTGTTTTTT,CASSLDALANTGELFF
.,TRBV4-1,TRBJ1-1,.,13,TGCGCCAGCAGCCAAGAAAAAGGACAGCAAGCTTTCTTT,CASSQEKGQQAFF
.,TRBV10-1,TRBJ2-5,TRBD1,15,TGCGCCAGCAGCCAATTGACAGGGAACCAAGAGACCCAGTACTTC,CASSQLTGNQETQYF
.,TRBV10-1,TRBJ2-3,TRBD2,16,TGCGCCAGCAGTCCCGTAGCGGGGCAGGGTACAGATACGCAGTATTTT,CASSPVAGQGTDTQYF
many,TRBV18,TRBJ2-7,.,12,TGTGCCAGCTCACCAGAGGGCTACGAGCAGTACTTC,CASSPEGYEQYF
.,TRBV29-1,TRBJ1-1,.,13,TGCAGCGTTGAAGAATCCGGGAGCACTGAAGCTTTCTTT,CSVEESGSTEAFF
.,TRBV5-1,TRBJ1-6,.,13,TGCGCCAGCAGCTTCGAGGTTAATTCACCCCTCCACTTT,CASSFEVNSPLHF
.,TRBV3-1/TRBV3-2,TRBJ1-2,.,13,TGTGCCAGCAGCCGGGAGGCTAACTATGGCTACACCTTC,CASSREANYGYTF